The 13 T cell receptor beta chains below all came from one sample that was sequenced in a study of T cell repertoires in cytomegalovirus infection. One entry per CDR3 protein, called by TCRdb with MiXCR from the reads. Of roughly 500,000 distinct CDR3 sequences detected, roughly a third appear once; the ten largest clones hold about 17%. These receptors lack a known antigen. The source was cultured PBMCs, collected from culture after CMV antigen stimulation. The source is a human donor in good health (CMV status not recorded). Some clones in this sample may be carry-over from other donors' samples.

The chain uses TRBV10-3 and TRBJ2-1, with 10 bases fitting TRBD1. This CDR3 is 15 amino acids long. CDR1 is ENHRY, CDR2 SYGVKD, per germline. V gave up 3 bases and J gave up 8 bases; unmatched junction bases: 7. Here the CDR3 reads CAISDLGQGIDEQFF. In DNA form, the CDR3 reads TGTGCCATCAGTGACCTGGGACAGGGGATAGATGAGCAGTTCTTC.

The CDR3 DNA reads TGTGCCAGCAGCCAAGGCCCCTTGGCTAACTATGGCTACACCTTC. Protein sequence: CASSQGPLANYGYTF. V and J are TRBV3-1 and TRBJ1-2; D uncertain. The V end was cut by 1 base, the J end by 0 bases, with 9 bases between. This CDR3 is built from 15 residues. Germline CDR1 and CDR2: LGHDT and YNNKEL (reference sequence).

The chain links TRBV20-1 to TRBJ2-1, with D possibly TRBD2 on 5 matching bases. Germline assignment: CDR1 DFQATT and CDR2 SNEGSKA (reference sequence). The CDR3 runs to 13 residues. V lost 0 bases and J lost 2, with 5 bases in between. CDR3 DNA: TGCAGTGCTAGAGAGGGAGCCTACAATGAGCAGTTCTTC. This gives the protein CSAREGAYNEQFF.

The chain recombines TRBV7-2 with TRBJ2-5; D may be TRBD2 (6 bases). CDR1 is SGHTA and CDR2 is FQGNSA in the germline V gene. This CDR3 spans 15 amino acids. Trimming left V 1 base short and J 0 bases short, with 9 bases between. The CDR3 loop reads CASSLGSGNQETQYF. In DNA, the CDR3 is TGTGCCAGCAGCTTAGGTAGCGGTAACCAAGAGACCCAGTACTTC.

This clonotype occurred many times. This chain connects TRBV7-2 to TRBJ2-1; 15 positions match TRBD2. The CDR3 sequence is 15 residues long. Germline CDR1 reads SGHTA; CDR2 reads FQGNSA. J gave up 8 bases and V 5 bases, and 4 bases lay outside the gene matches. In nucleotides, the CDR3 is TGTGCCAGCAGCCTCGGGACTAGCGGGAGGTATGAGCAGTTCTTC. It specifies CASSLGTSGRYEQFF. The entire variable domain, with the rest obtained from reference TRBV7-2 and TRBJ2-1, is as follows: GAGVSQSPSNKVTEKGKDVELRCDPISGHTALYWYRQSLGQGLEFLIYFQGNSAPDKSGLPSDRFSAERTGGSVSTLTIQRTQQEDSAVYLCASSLGTSGRYEQFFGPGTRLTVL.

The chain carries TRBV6-5 and TRBJ2-5, with TRBD1 identical over 8 bases. The V gene end was trimmed by 0 bases and the J gene end by 5 bases; junction bases not matched to a gene: 8. The CDR3 has 16 residues. Per the germline V gene, CDR1 is MNHEY and CDR2 is SVGAGI. This chain's CDR3 is CASSYSGTGGRETQYF. In DNA, the CDR3 is TGTGCCAGCAGTTACTCTGGCACAGGGGGACGGGAGACCCAGTACTTC.

The V and J genes are TRBV6-2 or TRBV6-3 and TRBJ2-5; TRBD2 matches at 8 bases. Germline V CDR1 and CDR2: MNHEY, SVGEGT. The V and J ends lost 5 bases and 5 bases, in that order; junction bases with no gene match: 7. The CDR3 is 14 amino acids. In nucleotides, the CDR3 is TGTGCCAGCAGTCACCGAACTAGCGGCGAGACCCAGTACTTC. This sequence encodes CASSHRTSGETQYF.

The chain joins TRBV7-3 to TRBJ2-2, with 9 bases that match TRBD2. V lost 4 bases and J lost 5; bases outside the gene matches: 2. CDR1 is SGHTA and CDR2 is FQGTGA in the germline V gene. The CDR3 length is 14 residues. CDR3 sequence: CASSSGLATGELFF. CDR3 sequence (DNA): TGTGCCAGCAGCTCGGGACTAGCTACCGGGGAGCTGTTTTTT.

The chain couples TRBV7-2 to TRBJ2-5, with unresolved D. The germline V and J ends were trimmed by 5 bases and 4 bases, with 11 bases remaining between them. Germline V gene lookup returns CDR1 SGHTA and CDR2 FQGNSA. The CDR3 length is 13 residues. CDR3 region: CASSLYLRETQYF. CDR3 sequence (DNA): TGTGCCAGCAGCCTATATTTACGAGAGACCCAGTACTTC. Full variable domain (remainder filled in from reference TRBV7-2 and TRBJ2-5): GAGVSQSPSNKVTEKGKDVELRCDPISGHTALYWYRQSLGQGLEFLIYFQGNSAPDKSGLPSDRFSAERTGGSVSTLTIQRTQQEDSAVYLCASSLYLRETQYFGPGTRLLVL.

This clonotype was counted between two and nine times. This chain uses TRBV28 with TRBJ2-7, with TRBD1 identical over 8 bases. This CDR3 is built from 15 residues. Trimming at V came to 4 bases and at J to 4 bases, leaving 9 bases not matched to a gene. Germline CDR1 and CDR2: MDHEN and SYDVKM. As DNA, the CDR3 is TGTGCCAGCAGTTGGTCCGGGACAGGTTCATACGAGCAGTACTTC. It specifies CASSWSGTGSYEQYF.

In its sample, this clonotype was seen many times. The rearrangement uses TRBV7-9 and TRBJ2-3; weak D call: TRBD2 (5 bases). The germline CDR1 and CDR2 sequences are SEHNR and FQNEAQ (reference sequence). The CDR3 runs 16 residues. V was pared by 4 bases and J by 6 bases, with 20 bases between. The DNA of the CDR3 is TGTGCCAGCAGCTCCCCCGAGGGTCCCGTTGGCGATACGCAGTATTTT. This translates into CASSSPEGPVGDTQYF. Together with reference TRBV7-9 and TRBJ2-3, the CDR3 gives the full variable domain: DTGVSQNPRHKITKRGQNVTFRCDPISEHNRLYWYRQTLGQGPEFLTYFQNEAQLEKSRLLSDRFSAERPKGSFSTLEIQRTEQGDSAMYLCASSSPEGPVGDTQYFGPGTRLTVL.

The chain is built from TRBV7-2 and TRBJ1-2, with TRBD1 as a possible D gene (6 bases). The CDR3 totals 12 residues. V was cut by 8 bases and J by 4 bases, with 11 bases left in between. The germline CDR1 and CDR2 sequences are SGHTA and FQGNSA. CDR3 coding DNA: TGTGCCAGCGGGGGCAGGGTCTATGGCTACACCTTC. Residues: CASGGRVYGYTF.

This clonotype came up a few times. The chain has TRBV7-9 and TRBJ2-1; D gene unclear. Looked up from germline, CDR1 is SEHNR and CDR2 is FQNEAQ (reference sequence). The CDR3 sequence is 16 residues long. V was shortened by 0 bases and J by 3 bases, with 12 bases between the two germline ends. The chain's CDR3 is CASSLARPLFYNEQFF. The CDR3 coding sequence is TGTGCCAGCAGCTTAGCCAGGCCCCTATTCTACAATGAGCAGTTCTTC.